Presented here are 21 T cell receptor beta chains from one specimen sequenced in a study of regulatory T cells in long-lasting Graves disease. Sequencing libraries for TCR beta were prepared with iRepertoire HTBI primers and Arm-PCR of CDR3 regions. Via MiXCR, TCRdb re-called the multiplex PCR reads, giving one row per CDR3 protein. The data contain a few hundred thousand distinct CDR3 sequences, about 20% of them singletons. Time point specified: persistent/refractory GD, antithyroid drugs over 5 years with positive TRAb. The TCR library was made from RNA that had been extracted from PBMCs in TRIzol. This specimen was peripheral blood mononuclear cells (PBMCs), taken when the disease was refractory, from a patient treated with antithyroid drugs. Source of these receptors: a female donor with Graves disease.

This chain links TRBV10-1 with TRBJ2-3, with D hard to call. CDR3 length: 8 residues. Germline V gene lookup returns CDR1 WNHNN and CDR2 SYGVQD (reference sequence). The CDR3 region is CARDTQYF. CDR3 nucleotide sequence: TGCGCGAGGGATACGCAGTATTTT.

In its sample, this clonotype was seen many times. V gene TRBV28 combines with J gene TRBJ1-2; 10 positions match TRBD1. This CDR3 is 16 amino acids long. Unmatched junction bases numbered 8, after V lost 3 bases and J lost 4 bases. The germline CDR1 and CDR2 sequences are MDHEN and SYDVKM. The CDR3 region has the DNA TGTGCCAGCAGTTTTATCAGGACAGGGGGATCCTATGGCTACACCTTC. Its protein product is CASSFIRTGGSYGYTF.

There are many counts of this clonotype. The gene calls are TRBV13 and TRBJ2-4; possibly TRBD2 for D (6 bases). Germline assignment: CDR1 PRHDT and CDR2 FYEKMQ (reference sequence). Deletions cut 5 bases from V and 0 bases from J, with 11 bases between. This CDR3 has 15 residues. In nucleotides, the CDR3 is TGTGCCAGCAGCCCTAGGGGACTAGCCAAAAACATTCAGTACTTC. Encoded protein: CASSPRGLAKNIQYF.

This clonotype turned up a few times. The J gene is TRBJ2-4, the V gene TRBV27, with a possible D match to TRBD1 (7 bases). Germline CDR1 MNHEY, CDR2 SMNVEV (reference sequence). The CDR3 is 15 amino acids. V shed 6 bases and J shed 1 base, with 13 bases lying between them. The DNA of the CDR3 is TGTGCCAGCAGCCCCAGGGGGGTGGCCAAAAACATTCAGTACTTC. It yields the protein CASSPRGVAKNIQYF.

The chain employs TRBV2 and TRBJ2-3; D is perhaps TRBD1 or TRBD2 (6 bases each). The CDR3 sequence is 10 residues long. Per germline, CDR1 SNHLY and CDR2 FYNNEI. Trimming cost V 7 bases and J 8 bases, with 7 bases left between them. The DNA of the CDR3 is TGTGCCAGCAAGGGGGGTACGCAGTATTTT. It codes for CASKGGTQYF.

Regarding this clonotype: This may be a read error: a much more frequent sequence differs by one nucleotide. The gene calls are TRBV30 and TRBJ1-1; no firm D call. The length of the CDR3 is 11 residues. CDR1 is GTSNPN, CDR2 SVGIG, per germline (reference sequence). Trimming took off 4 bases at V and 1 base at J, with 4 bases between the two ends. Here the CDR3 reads CAWIENTEAFF. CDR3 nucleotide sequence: TGTGCCTGGATCGAGAACACTGAAGCTTTCTTT.

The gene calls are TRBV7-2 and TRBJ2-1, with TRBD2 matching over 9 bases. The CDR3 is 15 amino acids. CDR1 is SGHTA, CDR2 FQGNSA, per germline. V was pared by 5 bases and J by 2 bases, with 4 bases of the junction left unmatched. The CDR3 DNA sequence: TGTGCCAGCAGCGGCGGGAGGGCCGCCTACAATGAGCAGTTCTTC. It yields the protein CASSGGRAAYNEQFF.

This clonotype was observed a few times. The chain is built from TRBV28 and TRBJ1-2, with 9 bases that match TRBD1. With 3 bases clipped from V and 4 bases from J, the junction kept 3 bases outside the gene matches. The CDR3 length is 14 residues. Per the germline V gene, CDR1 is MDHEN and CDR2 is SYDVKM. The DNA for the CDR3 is TGTGCCAGCAGTTTGGGGACAGGGACCTATGGCTACACCTTC. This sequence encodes CASSLGTGTYGYTF.

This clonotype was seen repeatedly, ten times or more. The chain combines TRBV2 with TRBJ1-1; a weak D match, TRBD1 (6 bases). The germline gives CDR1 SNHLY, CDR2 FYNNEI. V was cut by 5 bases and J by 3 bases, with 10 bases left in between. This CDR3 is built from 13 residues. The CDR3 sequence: CASSLTGYTEAFF. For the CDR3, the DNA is TGTGCCAGCAGTTTAACAGGGTACACTGAAGCTTTCTTT. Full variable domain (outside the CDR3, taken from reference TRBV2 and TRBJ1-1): EPEVTQTPSHQVTQMGQEVILRCVPISNHLYFYWYRQILGQKVEFLVSFYNNEISEKSEIFDDQFSVERPDGSNFTLKIRSTKLEDSAMYFCASSLTGYTEAFFGQGTRLTVV.

CDR3 DNA: TGCAGTGCACCCTCTATCTCTAGCACAGATACGCAGTATTTT. Translating gives CSAPSISSTDTQYF. This chain joins TRBV20-1 and TRBJ2-3; no definite D call. V was cut by 6 bases and J by 0 bases, with 13 bases left in between. Germline V gives CDR1 DFQATT, CDR2 SNEGSKA (reference sequence). This CDR3 has 14 residues.

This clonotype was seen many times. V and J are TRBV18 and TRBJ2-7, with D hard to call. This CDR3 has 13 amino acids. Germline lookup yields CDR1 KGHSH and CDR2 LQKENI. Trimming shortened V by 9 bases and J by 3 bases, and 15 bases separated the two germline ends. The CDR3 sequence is CASHDGVDYEQYF. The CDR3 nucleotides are TGTGCCAGTCACGATGGGGTCGACTACGAGCAGTACTTC.

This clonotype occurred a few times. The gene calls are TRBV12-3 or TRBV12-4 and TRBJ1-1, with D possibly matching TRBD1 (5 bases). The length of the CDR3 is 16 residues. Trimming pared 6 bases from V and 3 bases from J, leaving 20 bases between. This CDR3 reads CASRTPDGGKDTEAFF. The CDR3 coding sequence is TGTGCCAGCAGAACGCCCGACGGGGGTAAGGACACTGAAGCTTTCTTT.

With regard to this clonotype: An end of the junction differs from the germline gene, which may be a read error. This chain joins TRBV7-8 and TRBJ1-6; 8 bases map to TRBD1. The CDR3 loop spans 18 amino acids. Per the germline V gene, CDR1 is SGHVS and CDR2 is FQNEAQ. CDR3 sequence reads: CASSLGAGTGRSYSSLHF. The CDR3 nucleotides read TGTGCCAGCAGCTTAGGGGCCGGGACAGGTCGCTCTTATTCATCCCTCCACTTT.

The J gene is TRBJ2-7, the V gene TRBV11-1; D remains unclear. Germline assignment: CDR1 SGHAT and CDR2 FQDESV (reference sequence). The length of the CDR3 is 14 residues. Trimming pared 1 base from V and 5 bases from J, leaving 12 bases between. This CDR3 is CASSLVATDHEQYF. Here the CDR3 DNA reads TGTGCCAGCAGCTTAGTGGCCACGGACCACGAGCAGTACTTC.

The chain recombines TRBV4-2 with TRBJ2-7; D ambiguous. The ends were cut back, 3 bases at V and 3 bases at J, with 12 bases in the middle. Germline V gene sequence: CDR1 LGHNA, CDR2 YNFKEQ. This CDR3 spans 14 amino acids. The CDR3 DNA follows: TGTGCCAGCAGCCAGACGGATACGGGCTACGAGCAGTACTTC. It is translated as CASSQTDTGYEQYF.

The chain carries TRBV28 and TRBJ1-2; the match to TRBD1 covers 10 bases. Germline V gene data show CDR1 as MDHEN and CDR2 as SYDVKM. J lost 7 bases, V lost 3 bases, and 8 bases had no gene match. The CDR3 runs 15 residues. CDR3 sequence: CASSLGTGAGRGYTF. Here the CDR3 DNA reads TGTGCCAGCAGTTTGGGGACAGGGGCCGGGCGTGGCTACACCTTC.

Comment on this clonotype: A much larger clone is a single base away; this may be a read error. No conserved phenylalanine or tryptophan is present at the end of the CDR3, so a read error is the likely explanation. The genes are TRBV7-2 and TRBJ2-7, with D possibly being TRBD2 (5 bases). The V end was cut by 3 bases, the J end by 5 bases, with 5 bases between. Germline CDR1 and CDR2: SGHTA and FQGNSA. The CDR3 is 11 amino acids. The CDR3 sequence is CASSFGNEQYS. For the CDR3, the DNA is TGTGCCAGCAGCTTCGGGAACGAGCAGTACTCC.

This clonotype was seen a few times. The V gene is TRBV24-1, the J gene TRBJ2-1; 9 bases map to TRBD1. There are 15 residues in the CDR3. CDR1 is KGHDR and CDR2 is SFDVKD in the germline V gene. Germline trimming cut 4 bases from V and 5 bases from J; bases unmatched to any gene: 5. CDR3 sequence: CATSENGQGNNEQFF. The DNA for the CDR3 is TGTGCCACCAGTGAGAACGGACAGGGGAACAATGAGCAGTTCTTC.

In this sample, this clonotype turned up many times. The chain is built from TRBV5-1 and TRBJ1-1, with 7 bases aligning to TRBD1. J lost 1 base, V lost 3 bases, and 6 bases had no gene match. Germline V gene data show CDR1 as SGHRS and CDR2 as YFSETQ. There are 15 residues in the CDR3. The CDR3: CASSSGGYGNTEAFF. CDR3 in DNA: TGCGCCAGCAGCTCAGGGGGATATGGGAACACTGAAGCTTTCTTT.

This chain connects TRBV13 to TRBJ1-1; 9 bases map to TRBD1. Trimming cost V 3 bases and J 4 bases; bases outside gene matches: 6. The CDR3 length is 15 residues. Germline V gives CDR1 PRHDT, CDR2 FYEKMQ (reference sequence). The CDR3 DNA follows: TGTGCCAGCAGCTTGACGGACAGGGGAGGCACTGAAGCTTTCTTT. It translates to CASSLTDRGGTEAFF.

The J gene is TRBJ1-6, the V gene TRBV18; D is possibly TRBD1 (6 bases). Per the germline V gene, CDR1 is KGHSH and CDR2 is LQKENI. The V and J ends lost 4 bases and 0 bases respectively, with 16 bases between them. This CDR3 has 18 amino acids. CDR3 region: CASSRYYRDVSYNSPLHF. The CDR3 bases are TGTGCCAGCTCACGATACTACAGGGACGTCTCCTATAATTCACCCCTCCACTTT. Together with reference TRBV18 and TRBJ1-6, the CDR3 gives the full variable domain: NAGVMQNPRHLVRRRGQEARLRCSPMKGHSHVYWYRQLPEEGLKFMVYLQKENIIDESGMPKERFSAEFPKEGPSILRIQQVVRGDSAAYFCASSRYYRDVSYNSPLHFGNGTRLTVT.